A single T cell receptor (beta chain) is shown here with its context. Its antigen is unidentified. Profiled with immunoSEQ multiplex PCR; TCRdb holds only in-frame clones, not every one. Altogether over 60,000 clones are present, around 87% being singletons, with the ten largest covering less than 45%. The germline CDR1 and CDR2 sequences are SGHKS and YYEKEE (reference sequence). V shed 3 bases and J 5 bases; nucleotides not matched to a gene: 10. This CDR3 is built from 16 residues. The data belong to a study of radiotherapy plus CTLA-4 blockade in lung cancer. Looking at the study overall: Objective responses emerged in 15% to 20% of patients, and roughly 32% attained disease control.

Study-level points and caveats: Together with interferon-beta, which increased in serum after radiation, early dynamic changes in blood T cell clones were reportedly the best predictors of response.

The specimen comprised peripheral blood, sampled from a patient treated with radiotherapy plus ipilimumab. This receptor was identified in a human donor with non-small cell lung cancer that progressed on radiotherapy plus ipilimumab. This chain connects TRBV5-5 to TRBJ1-4; 7 bases fit TRBD1. DNA for the CDR3: TGTGCCAGCAGCTCCGAGGGGGCGGGGTTGAATGAAAAACTGTTTTTT. This codes for CASSSEGAGLNEKLFF.